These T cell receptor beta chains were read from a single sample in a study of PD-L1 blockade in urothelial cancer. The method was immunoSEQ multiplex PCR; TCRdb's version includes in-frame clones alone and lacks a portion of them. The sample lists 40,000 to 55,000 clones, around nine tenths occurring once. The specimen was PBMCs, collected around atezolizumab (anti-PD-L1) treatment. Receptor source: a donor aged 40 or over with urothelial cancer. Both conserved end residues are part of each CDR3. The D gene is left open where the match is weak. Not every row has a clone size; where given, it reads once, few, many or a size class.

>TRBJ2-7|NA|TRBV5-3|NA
TGTGCCAGAAGCTTTGCCGGGATTTACGAGCAGTACTTC
CARSFAGIYEQYF
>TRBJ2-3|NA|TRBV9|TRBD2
TGTGCCAGCAGCGTAGCCGGGGGGGCTAGCGGGAGAAAGCAGTATTTT
CASSVAGGASGRKQYF
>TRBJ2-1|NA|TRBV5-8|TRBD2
TGTGCCAGCAGCGCCCTAGCGGGCCAATACAATGAGCAGTTCTTC
CASSALAGQYNEQFF
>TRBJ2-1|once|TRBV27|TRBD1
TGTGCCAGCCTCAGTTTAAGGAGGACAGGGAATTGGGGCTCCTACAATGAGCAGTTCTTC
CASLSLRRTGNWGSYNEQFF
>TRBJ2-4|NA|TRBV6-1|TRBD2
TGTGCCAGCAGTGAAGCGGGACTAGTAGCCAAAAACATTCAGTACTTC
CASSEAGLVAKNIQYF
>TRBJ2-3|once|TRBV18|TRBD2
TGTGCCAGCTCACCACCCGGACTAGGAGATACGCAGTATTTT
CASSPPGLGDTQYF
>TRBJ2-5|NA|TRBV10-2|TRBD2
TGCGCCAGCAGTGACCCGACTAGCGGGAAACAAGAGACCCAGTACTTC
CASSDPTSGKQETQYF
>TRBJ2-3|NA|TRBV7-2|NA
TGTGCCAGCAGCTTAGGTCCCCCTAGATCGGGCACAGATACGCAGTATTTT
CASSLGPPRSGTDTQYF
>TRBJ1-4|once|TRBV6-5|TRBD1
TGTGCCAGCAGTTCCTGGACAGGGGATAATGAAAAACTGTTTTTT
CASSSWTGDNEKLFF
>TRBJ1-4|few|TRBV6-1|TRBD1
TGTGCCAGCAGAAGAGCCGGGACAGGGGGCGGAAAACTGTTTTTT
CASRRAGTGGGKLFF
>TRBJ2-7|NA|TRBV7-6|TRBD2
TGTGCCAGCAGCCCCCGGGGGGGGCCCACCTACGAGCAGTACTTC
CASSPRGGPTYEQYF
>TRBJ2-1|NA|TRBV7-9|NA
TGTGCCAGCAGCTTAGGGACAGTCTACAATGAGCAGTTCTTC
CASSLGTVYNEQFF
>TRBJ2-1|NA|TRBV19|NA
TGTGCCAGTAGTATCCGAGGCGGGGGCAGGTCCCACAATGAGCAGTTCTTC
CASSIRGGGRSHNEQFF
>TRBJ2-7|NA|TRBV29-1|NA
TGCAGCGTTGTTGGGCAGGGGGGCCACGAGCAGTACTTC
CSVVGQGGHEQYF
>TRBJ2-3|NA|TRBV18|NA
TGTGCCAGCTCACCAAGGGGGGATACGCAGTATTTT
CASSPRGDTQYF
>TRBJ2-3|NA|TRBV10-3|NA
TGTGCCATCAGTGTCCTGACACCCACAGATACGCAGTATTTT
CAISVLTPTDTQYF
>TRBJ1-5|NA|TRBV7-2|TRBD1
TGTGCCAGCAGCTCCTCAACCGCGACAGGGAAGACCCAGCATTTT
CASSSSTATGKTQHF
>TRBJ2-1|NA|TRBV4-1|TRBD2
TGCGCCAGCAGCCAACAGGCGGGACTAGGGAATGAGCAGTTCTTC
CASSQQAGLGNEQFF
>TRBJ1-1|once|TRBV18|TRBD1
TGTGCCAGCTCACCTTCCGTGACAGGGCAGAACACTGAAGCTTTCTTT
CASSPSVTGQNTEAFF
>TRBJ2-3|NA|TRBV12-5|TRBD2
TGTGCTAGTGGTTTGGTACGTGTTAGCGGGAGGGCAGATACGCAGTATTTT
CASGLVRVSGRADTQYF
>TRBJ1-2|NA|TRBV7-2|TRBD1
TGTGCCAGCAGCCCAAGCCAGGGGGCGCGCGGCTACACCTTC
CASSPSQGARGYTF
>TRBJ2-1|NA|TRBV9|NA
TGTGCCAGCAGCTCCCGGGGGAGTTGGGGTGAGCAGTTCTTC
CASSSRGSWGEQFF
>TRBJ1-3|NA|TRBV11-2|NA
TGTGCCAGCAAGACCCAGACAGGTTCGGGAAACACCATATATTTT
CASKTQTGSGNTIYF
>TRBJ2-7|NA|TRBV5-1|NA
TGCGCCAGCAGCCTGGGGGCGACTAGGGGTCGGGACGAGCAGTACTTC
CASSLGATRGRDEQYF
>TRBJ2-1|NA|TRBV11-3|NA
TGTGCCAGCAGCTTCCCCCCGGGGGAGCAGTTCTTC
CASSFPPGEQFF
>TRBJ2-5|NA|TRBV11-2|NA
TGTGCCAGCAGCTTAGGCCCAGGTCGGGAGACCCAGTACTTC
CASSLGPGRETQYF
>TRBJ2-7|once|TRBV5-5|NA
TGTGCCAGCAGCTTGGCAGGGGCCGCTCCTGGCGAGCAGTACTTC
CASSLAGAAPGEQYF
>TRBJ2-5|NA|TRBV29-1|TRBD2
TGCAGCGTTGATGGACTAGCGGGAGTCTGGCAAGAGACCCAGTACTTC
CSVDGLAGVWQETQYF
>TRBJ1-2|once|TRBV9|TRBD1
TGTGCCAGCAGCGTAGCCGGGACAGGGGTACTTGGCTACACCTTC
CASSVAGTGVLGYTF
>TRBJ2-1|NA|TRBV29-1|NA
TGCAGCGTTGAGTCGGGCCAAGGGGATGAGCAGTTCTTC
CSVESGQGDEQFF
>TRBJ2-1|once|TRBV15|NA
TGTGCCACCAGCAGAGGGGCGAGCCCCAGCTACAATGAGCAGTTCTTC
CATSRGASPSYNEQFF
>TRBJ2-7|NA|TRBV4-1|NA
TGCGCCAGCAGCACTTACAGGGTGGGCGAGCAGTACTTC
CASSTYRVGEQYF
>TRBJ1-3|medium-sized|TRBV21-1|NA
TGTGCCAGCCGCGACAGCCTCTCTGGAAACACCATATATTTT
CASRDSLSGNTIYF
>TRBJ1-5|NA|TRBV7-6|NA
TGTGCCAGCAGCTTAGAGGAGGGGCCGAATCAGCCCCAGCATTTT
CASSLEEGPNQPQHF
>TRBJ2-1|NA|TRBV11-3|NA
TGTGCCAGCAGCTTGGGGCAGAGCTCCTACAATGAGCAGTTCTTC
CASSLGQSSYNEQFF
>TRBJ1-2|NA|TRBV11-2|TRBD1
TGTGCCAGCAGCCTAGGGGGCAACGACTATGGCTACACCTTC
CASSLGGNDYGYTF
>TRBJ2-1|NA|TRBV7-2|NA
TGTGCCAGCAGCTTAGGTTTGGCGGCTACTGAGCAGTTCTTC
CASSLGLAATEQFF
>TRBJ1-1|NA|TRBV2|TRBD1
TGTGCCACCGAGACCCAGGGGGGGAACACTGAAGCTTTCTTT
CATETQGGNTEAFF
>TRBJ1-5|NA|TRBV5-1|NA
TGCGCCAGCAGCTTGGAAATGGGTCCGGGACAGCCCCAGCATTTT
CASSLEMGPGQPQHF
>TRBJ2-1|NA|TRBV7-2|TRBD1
TGTGCCAGCAGGCAAGACAGGGGGGCCTCCTACAATGAGCAGTTCTTC
CASRQDRGASYNEQFF
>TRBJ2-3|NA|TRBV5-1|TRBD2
TGCGCCAGCAGCTTGGCTGCGGGGGGAACCACGAATACGCAGTATTTT
CASSLAAGGTTNTQYF
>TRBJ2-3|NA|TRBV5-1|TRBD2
TGCGCCACCGCCGCCCCGGGACTAACCACAGATACGCAGTATTTT
CATAAPGLTTDTQYF
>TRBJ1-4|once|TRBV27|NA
TGTGCCAGCAGGGGGGGGGCCCGGGAAAAACTGTTTTTT
CASRGGAREKLFF
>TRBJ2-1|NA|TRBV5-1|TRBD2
TGCGCCAGCAGCTTCGGTAGCGGGGGGGCCGGCGAGCAGTTCTTC
CASSFGSGGAGEQFF
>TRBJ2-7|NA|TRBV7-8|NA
TGTGCCAGCAGCTTAGTGCAGACCTACGAGCAGTACTTC
CASSLVQTYEQYF
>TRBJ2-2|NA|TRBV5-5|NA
TGTGCCAGCAGCCAAAGTACTACCGGGGAGCTGTTTTTT
CASSQSTTGELFF
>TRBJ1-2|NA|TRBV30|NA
TGTGCCTTACACAGAACGGGCTACACCTTC
CALHRTGYTF
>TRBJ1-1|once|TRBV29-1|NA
TGCAGCGCAGGTCCCAGGGTGGGCACTGAAGCTTTCTTT
CSAGPRVGTEAFF
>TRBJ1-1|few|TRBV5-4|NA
TGTGCCAGCAGATCCCAGCCGCGGGGGGGCACTGAAGCTTTCTTT
CASRSQPRGGTEAFF
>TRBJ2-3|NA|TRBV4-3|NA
TGCGCCAGCAGCCAAGATCGGGCGGGTACATACACAGATACGCAGTATTTT
CASSQDRAGTYTDTQYF
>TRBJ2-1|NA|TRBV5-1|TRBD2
TGCGCCAGCAGCCCACTAGCGGACACCTACAATGAGCAGTTCTTC
CASSPLADTYNEQFF
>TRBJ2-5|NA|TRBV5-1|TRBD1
TGCGCCAGCAGCTTGGCCCCGACAGGGGTAGAGACCCAGTACTTC
CASSLAPTGVETQYF
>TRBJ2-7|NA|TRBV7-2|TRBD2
TGTGCCAGCAGCTTAGCAAGGACTAGCGGCTACGAGCAGTACTTC
CASSLARTSGYEQYF
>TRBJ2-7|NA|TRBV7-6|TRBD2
TGTGCCAGCAGCCTAGGGCCGGGAGGGTACGAGCAGTACTTC
CASSLGPGGYEQYF
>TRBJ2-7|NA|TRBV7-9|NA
TGTGCCAGCAGCTTAGGGCAGGGCCTGGGCTACGAGCAGTACTTC
CASSLGQGLGYEQYF
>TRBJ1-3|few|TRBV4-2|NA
TGTGCCAGCAGTAGGGGGAGCTCTGGAAACACCATATATTTT
CASSRGSSGNTIYF